This entry lists 20 T cell receptor beta chains sequenced from one sample in a study of T-cell reconstitution after alpha-beta-depleted transplantation in children. The TCRbeta library was prepared with unique molecular identifiers. TCRdb recomputed calls from the PCR reads with MiXCR, one row per CDR3 protein. The sample has 70,000 or so distinct CDR3 sequences, about a tenth seen once. The input for sequencing was PBMCs, taken before TCRalphabeta/CD19-depleted stem cell transplant. The receptors shown here come from a boy between 5 and 17 years old with acute myeloid leukemia, due to receive a stem cell transplant.

At least ten counts were recorded for this clonotype. The V call is TRBV24-1, the J call TRBJ1-1; no clear D. Germline V gives CDR1 KGHDR, CDR2 SFDVKD. V dropped 3 bases and J dropped 1 base, with 11 bases sitting between them. The CDR3 runs 15 residues. For the CDR3, the DNA is TGTGCCACCAGTGATCGCTCGGCCCCGAACACTGAAGCTTTCTTT. Protein sequence: CATSDRSAPNTEAFF.

This clonotype has ten or more counts. V usage is TRBV20-1 and J usage is TRBJ2-3, with 14 bases matching TRBD2. CDR1 is DFQATT, CDR2 SNEGSKA, per germline (reference sequence). This CDR3 contains 18 residues. The ends lost 5 bases at V and 6 bases at J; junction bases unmatched: 16. This CDR3 is CSAPYDPTSGRAEDTQYF. The CDR3 region has the DNA TGCAGTGCTCCCTACGACCCGACTAGCGGGAGGGCGGAGGATACGCAGTATTTT.

There are many counts of this clonotype. The gene calls are TRBV7-2 and TRBJ2-1; no reliable D call. Germline V CDR1 and CDR2: SGHTA, FQGNSA. CDR3 size: 16 residues. V was trimmed by 1 base and J by 0 bases, leaving 10 bases between them. The CDR3 coding sequence is TGTGCCAGCAGCTTAGTGGCCCAGAGCTCCTACAATGAGCAGTTCTTC. Amino acids: CASSLVAQSSYNEQFF. Looking up the rest from reference TRBV7-2 and TRBJ2-1 gives the full variable domain: GAGVSQSPSNKVTEKGKDVELRCDPISGHTALYWYRQSLGQGLEFLIYFQGNSAPDKSGLPSDRFSAERTGGSVSTLTIQRTQQEDSAVYLCASSLVAQSSYNEQFFGPGTRLTVL.

This clonotype has at least ten counts. V is TRBV5-6 and J is TRBJ2-5, with D maybe TRBD2 (6 bases). The CDR3 is 14 amino acids. The germline V and J ends were trimmed by 4 bases and 7 bases, with 17 bases remaining between them. CDR1 and CDR2 from the germline V gene are SGHDT and YYEEEE. The DNA for the CDR3 is TGTGCCAGCAGCCCGGGACTTACGCTAGCGACCCAGTACTTC. Translation: CASSPGLTLATQYF.

This clonotype was seen many times. The chain has TRBV9 and TRBJ2-1; D might be TRBD1 or TRBD2, each matching 5 bases. The germline CDR1 and CDR2 sequences are SGDLS and YYNGEE. The CDR3 has 13 amino acids. V lost 3 bases to trimming and J lost 5 bases, with 9 bases between them. The CDR3 sequence: CASSAGPHNEQFF. CDR3 nucleotides: TGTGCCAGCAGCGCGGGACCCCACAATGAGCAGTTCTTC. Full variable domain (rest looked up from reference TRBV9 and TRBJ2-1): DSGVTQTPKHLITATGQRVTLRCSPRSGDLSVYWYQQSLDQGLQFLIQYYNGEERAKGNILERFSAQQFPDLHSELNLSSLELGDSALYFCASSAGPHNEQFFGPGTRLTVL.

This clonotype was observed many times. The V call is TRBV10-3, the J call TRBJ2-6; no clear D gene. The CDR3 is 16 amino acids. CDR1 is ENHRY, CDR2 SYGVKD, per germline. Trimming took 1 base from V and 0 from J, leaving 7 bases between them. In DNA form, the CDR3 reads TGTGCCATCAGTGAGTACACGGACTCTGGGGCCAACGTCCTGACTTTC. This translates into CAISEYTDSGANVLTF.

The table lists this clonotype with many counts. CDR3 nucleotide sequence: TGTGCCAGCAGTGATAAGGACCCGGGGGGTCAGCCCCAGCATTTT. It codes for CASSDKDPGGQPQHF. The rearrangement joins TRBV25-1 to TRBJ1-5; a weak D match, TRBD1 (5 bases). V was clipped by 3 bases and J by 6 bases, with 15 bases between them. The CDR3 spans 15 residues. Germline V gives CDR1 MGHDK, CDR2 SYGVNS.

There are many counts of this clonotype. The chain employs TRBV7-8 and TRBJ1-5; 8 nucleotides line up with TRBD1. The V gene's germline CDR1 is SGHVS and CDR2 FQNEAQ. This CDR3 is 16 amino acids long. V lost 1 base and J lost 4; bases outside the gene matches: 6. CDR3 amino acids: CASSLVAGGENQPQHF. CDR3 DNA sequence: TGTGCCAGCAGCTTAGTAGCAGGGGGCGAGAATCAGCCCCAGCATTTT.

There are many counts of this clonotype. V is TRBV7-2 and J is TRBJ1-5; 8 bases map to TRBD1. The CDR3 contains 15 residues. Looked up from germline, CDR1 is SGHTA and CDR2 is FQGNSA. V trimming: 1 base; J trimming: 3 bases; junction bases outside the gene matches: 2. CDR3 region: CASSLGTGNNQPQHF. The CDR3 nucleotides are TGTGCCAGCAGCTTAGGGACAGGGAACAATCAGCCCCAGCATTTT.

With regard to this clonotype: It is likely a read error, because the conserved phenylalanine at the end of the CDR3 is missing. The DNA is omitted, as the CDR3 cannot be located on it reliably, and the CDR3 follows TCRdb's listing. This CDR3 is CASSPGGGRQNQKYI. This chain connects TRBV7-2 to TRBJ2-3; TRBD1, as called in the table, went unchecked against the DNA. The CDR3 has 15 amino acids, counting both end residues. From germline, CDR1 is SGHTA and CDR2 FQGNSA.

Turning to this clonotype: A single base separates this from a much larger clone, so it may be a read error. The chain employs TRBV7-9 and TRBJ1-2; weak D call: TRBD1 (5 bases). V shed 2 bases and J shed 6 bases, with 13 bases lying between them. The length of the CDR3 is 14 residues. Germline V gene data show CDR1 as SEHNR and CDR2 as FQNEAQ (reference sequence). The CDR3 region is CASSLQGEVNGYTF. The DNA of the CDR3 is TGTGCCAGCAGCTTACAGGGTGAAGTCAATGGCTACACCTTC.

This clonotype was seen a handful of times. Just one base apart from a much larger clone, this may be a read error. V and J are TRBV7-2 and TRBJ1-1, with 7 bases identical to TRBD1. This CDR3 comprises 13 residues. Looked up from germline, CDR1 is SGHTA and CDR2 is FQGNSA. V dropped 1 base and J dropped 13; count of bases not matched to a gene: 9. This CDR3 reads CASSLEGGGRVFF. The DNA for the CDR3 is TGTGCCAGCAGCTTAGAAGGGGGCGGGAGAGTTTTCTTT.

This clonotype appeared many times. This rearrangement joins TRBV20-1 to TRBJ2-1; 7 positions agree with TRBD1. With V trimmed by 6 bases and J by 0 bases, 17 bases remained unmatched. This CDR3 has 18 amino acids. Germline V gene lookup returns CDR1 DFQATT and CDR2 SNEGSKA (reference sequence). The CDR3: CSALPGQGVWGSYNEQFF. Here the CDR3 DNA reads TGCAGTGCCCTACCTGGCCAGGGGGTATGGGGCTCCTACAATGAGCAGTTCTTC.

To note about this clonotype: Given a much more abundant clone one base away, this may be a read error. The chain employs TRBV29-1 and TRBJ2-1; D gene ambiguous. Germline V gene sequence: CDR1 SQVTM, CDR2 ANQGSEA. The length of the CDR3 is 14 residues. Between the trimmed V and J ends, which lost 4 bases and 9 bases, there was a span of 19 bases. CDR3 nucleotide sequence: TGCAGCGTTGGCGTGACCCTGAAGGCTGGTGAGCAGTTCTTC. This translates into CSVGVTLKAGEQFF.

This clonotype was picked up a small number of times. The V gene is TRBV7-2, the J gene TRBJ2-3; 11 bases line up with TRBD2. V gave up 3 bases and J gave up 5 bases; unmatched junction bases: 7. The CDR3 is made up of 16 amino acids. Germline V CDR1 and CDR2: SGHTA, FQGNSA. The CDR3: CASSFNSGGAGDTQYF. CDR3 DNA sequence: TGTGCCAGCAGCTTTAATAGCGGGGGGGCTGGAGATACGCAGTATTTT.

This clonotype was seen at least ten times. The chain employs TRBV5-1 and TRBJ2-2; 8 bases map to TRBD2. CDR1 is SGHRS and CDR2 is YFSETQ in the germline V gene. The V gene end was trimmed by 5 bases and the J gene end by 0 bases; junction bases not matched to a gene: 9. The length of the CDR3 is 17 residues. The CDR3 DNA is TGCGCCAGCAGTCTGGAGACTAGCGTCACGAACACCGGGGAGCTGTTTTTT. Protein product: CASSLETSVTNTGELFF.

This clonotype was recorded many times. This chain connects TRBV12-3 or TRBV12-4 to TRBJ2-2; unclear D gene. CDR3 size: 15 residues. Trimming removed 1 base from V and 4 bases from J, with 10 bases in between. The CDR3 DNA is TGTGCCAGCAGTTTAGGTGGGTCGGGCACCGGGGAGCTGTTTTTT. Translated, it gives CASSLGGSGTGELFF.

This clonotype has at least ten counts. V is TRBV28 and J is TRBJ2-1, with TRBD2 matching 7 bases. V trimming: 4 bases; J trimming: 2 bases; junction bases outside the gene matches: 11. From germline, CDR1 is MDHEN and CDR2 SYDVKM. The CDR3 runs to 17 residues. This CDR3 reads CASSSGVLALAYNEQFF. The CDR3 coding sequence is TGTGCCAGCAGTTCCGGCGTACTAGCGTTAGCCTACAATGAGCAGTTCTTC.

This clonotype has more than one count but fewer than ten. A clone one base away is much larger, so this may be a read error. The V gene is TRBV12-3 or TRBV12-4, the J gene TRBJ2-3; D might be TRBD2 (7 bases). The V and J ends lost 7 bases and 1 base respectively, with 18 bases between them. There are 16 residues in the CDR3. Here the CDR3 reads CASNSQGRAGTDTQYF. In DNA form, the CDR3 reads TGTGCCAGCAATTCCCAGGGGAGGGCCGGCACAGATACGCAGTATTTT.

The V and J genes are TRBV11-3 and TRBJ2-1, with D perhaps TRBD2 (5 bases). The germline CDR1 and CDR2 sequences are SGHNT and YENEEA. V was shortened by 1 base and J by 2 bases, with 12 bases between the two germline ends. This CDR3 contains 16 residues. CDR3 DNA: TGTGCCAGCAGCTTAGGGACTGATCCCACCTACAATGAGCAGTTCTTC. The encoded protein is CASSLGTDPTYNEQFF.